One sample yielded the 32 T cell receptor beta chains listed below, sequenced in a study of blood T cells in healthy people across ages. Alongside a J-beta primer mix, a sample-barcoded 5' primer served in a second PCR lasting roughly 7 to 11 cycles. TCRdb independently ran MiXCR on the 5' RACE reads; one entry per CDR3 protein. Here the sample spans about 1 million distinct CDR3 sequences, under 45% being singletons. The sequenced material came from blood. The receptors were gathered from a woman aged 55-70 years in good health.

This chain connects TRBV24-1 to TRBJ1-2; no reliable D call. The CDR3 loop spans 13 amino acids. V lost 5 bases to trimming and J lost 4 bases, with 10 bases between them. Germline V gene sequence: CDR1 KGHDR, CDR2 SFDVKD. CDR3 bases: TGTGCCACCAGTGGTTCGCCGTTCTATGGCTACACCTTC. It specifies CATSGSPFYGYTF.

This clonotype was recorded a few times. The V call is TRBV20-1, the J call TRBJ2-1; D is ambiguous. The J call may not be correct, given that the DNA end is closer to TRBJ2-7. This CDR3 contains 14 residues. CDR1 is DFQATT, CDR2 SNEGSKA, per germline (reference sequence). The CDR3 loop reads CSASPISGSYEQYF. CDR3 nucleotides: TGCAGTGCCAGCCCAATTTCGGGCTCCTACGAGCAGTACTTC.

This clonotype has just a few counts. The chain has TRBV20-1 and TRBJ1-2, with 9 bases fitting TRBD1. The CDR3 is 13 residues long. Germline assignment: CDR1 DFQATT and CDR2 SNEGSKA (reference sequence). V gave up 6 bases and J gave up 7 bases; unmatched junction bases: 9. The CDR3 spells CSAPPGQGCGYTF. The CDR3 DNA is TGCAGTGCGCCACCGGGACAGGGTTGTGGCTACACCTTC.

This clonotype has a handful of counts. The V and J genes are TRBV20-1 and TRBJ1-5, with 11 bases lining up with TRBD1. Germline values: CDR1 DFQATT, CDR2 SNEGSKA (reference sequence). CDR3 size: 17 residues. J lost 7 bases, V lost 5 bases, and 16 bases had no gene match. CDR3 region: CSAHGTGGIRRGQPQHF. For the CDR3, the DNA is TGCAGTGCTCATGGGACAGGGGGGATTCGGCGAGGGCAGCCCCAGCATTTT.

This clonotype was observed a few times. The chain uses TRBV2 and TRBJ2-5; 9 bases align to TRBD2. The CDR3 contains 14 residues. The J segment lost 4 bases and the V segment lost 2 bases, leaving 2 bases of the junction unmatched. Germline CDR1 reads SNHLY; CDR2 reads FYNNEI. For the CDR3, the DNA is TGTGCCAGCAGTGAACTTAGCGGGAGAGAGACCCAGTACTTC. Translating gives CASSELSGRETQYF.

The sample holds one count of this clonotype. V and J are TRBV9 and TRBJ1-5; no clear D. This CDR3 contains 14 residues. Germline V gene sequence: CDR1 SGDLS, CDR2 YYNGEE. V was cut by 0 bases and J by 1 base, with 5 bases left in between. The CDR3: CASSVDLSNQPQHF. The CDR3 coding sequence is TGTGCCAGCAGCGTAGATCTCAGCAATCAGCCCCAGCATTTT.

The chain couples TRBV12-3 or TRBV12-4 to TRBJ2-4; 7 positions agree with TRBD1. V was pared by 4 bases and J by 3 bases, with 6 bases of the junction left unmatched. The CDR3 runs 15 residues. CDR3 region: CASSYQDRDKNIQYF. CDR3 nucleotides: TGTGCCAGCAGTTACCAAGACAGGGACAAAAACATTCAGTACTTC.

Comments on this clonotype: The junction and the germline gene differ at one end; a read error may be behind it. The chain recombines TRBV2 with TRBJ1-2; 10 nucleotides agree with TRBD1. The CDR3 runs 17 residues. CDR1 and CDR2 from the germline V gene are SNHLY and FYNNEI. The CDR3 DNA follows: TGTGCCAGCAGTGAAGAGGTCCCCGGGACAGGGGACTATGGCCACACCTTC. This encodes CASSEEVPGTGDYGHTF.

This clonotype was picked up a small number of times. The gene calls are TRBV7-2 and TRBJ2-7; 10 bases fit TRBD2. The CDR3 totals 17 residues. The V and J ends lost 2 bases and 2 bases, in that order; junction bases with no gene match: 9. CDR1 SGHTA and CDR2 FQGNSA come from the germline V gene. CDR3 DNA: TGTGCCAGCAGCTTACAGGGCAGCGGGAGGGCCGCCTACGAGCAGTACTTC. This gives the protein CASSLQGSGRAAYEQYF.

This clonotype came up a few times. The chain carries TRBV5-1 and TRBJ2-1; possible D gene TRBD1, 6 bases. Trimming removed 3 bases from V and 0 bases from J, with 13 bases in between. The V gene's germline CDR1 is SGHRS and CDR2 YFSETQ. The CDR3 runs to 16 residues. The CDR3 nucleotides are TGCGCCAGCAGCTCGCAGGGGAAGAGCTCCTACAATGAGCAGTTCTTC. Its translation: CASSSQGKSSYNEQFF.

J is TRBJ2-1 and V is TRBV21-1; no DNA check was done on the table's D call, TRBD2. The better agreement between TRBJ2-7 and the DNA end casts doubt on the J call. TRBV21-1 is assigned pseudogene status. The CDR3 covers 21 residues. The CDR3 spells CASSKAGHCTSGKSSYNEQYF. CDR3 DNA: TGTGCCAGCAGCAAAGCCGGCCATTGTACTAGCGGGAAAAGCTCCTACAATGAGCAGTACTTC.

The chain is built from TRBV29-1 and TRBJ1-4; D call uncertain. CDR1 and CDR2 from the germline V gene are SQVTM and ANQGSEA. The CDR3 totals 11 residues. Trimming removed 0 bases from V and 12 bases from J, with 8 bases in between. The CDR3 DNA is TGCAGCGTTGAAGAAGTGCGGGAACTGTTTTTT. Translation: CSVEEVRELFF. Full variable domain (remainder filled in from reference TRBV29-1 and TRBJ1-4): SAVISQKPSRDICQRGTSLTIQCQVDSQVTMMFWYRQQPGQSLTLIATANQGSEATYESGFVIDKFPISRPNLTFSTLTVSNMSPEDSSIYLCSVEEVRELFFGSGTQLSVL.

This clonotype was detected a few times. The chain combines TRBV18 with TRBJ2-4, with D unresolved. Germline values: CDR1 KGHSH, CDR2 LQKENI. The CDR3 is 14 residues long. Trimming removed 5 bases at V and 6 bases at J, with 14 bases between. This CDR3 is CASSALGVVNIQYF. CDR3 DNA: TGTGCCAGCTCAGCTTTGGGTGTGGTAAACATTCAGTACTTC.

The rearrangement links TRBV24-1 to TRBJ2-2; D uncertain. Germline loops: CDR1 KGHDR, CDR2 SFDVKD. The CDR3 length is 16 residues. Trimming took 5 bases from V and 3 from J, leaving 15 bases between them. This CDR3 reads CATSGSPPTHTGELFF. The CDR3 nucleotides read TGTGCCACCAGTGGGTCCCCCCCGACCCACACCGGGGAGCTGTTTTTT.

This clonotype turned up a few times. This chain uses TRBV7-8 with TRBJ2-7, with 7 bases aligning to TRBD1. With V trimmed by 1 base and J by 7 bases, 10 bases remained unmatched. CDR1 and CDR2 from the germline V gene are SGHVS and FQNEAQ. This CDR3 contains 15 residues. The DNA of the CDR3 is TGTGCCAGCAGCTTAGATAGGGGGCGTGTGATGGAGCAGTACTTC. Its protein product is CASSLDRGRVMEQYF.

This chain links TRBV3-1 with TRBJ2-7; 10 nucleotides align to TRBD2. With V trimmed by 4 bases and J by 10 bases, 10 bases remained unmatched. The CDR3 totals 14 residues. From germline, CDR1 is LGHDT and CDR2 YNNKEL (reference sequence). CDR3 DNA: TGTGCCAGCAGCCGTCTAGCGAGCGGGGGGGCCCAGTACTTC. Encoded protein: CASSRLASGGAQYF.

V is TRBV20-1 and J is TRBJ2-1, with 11 bases that match TRBD1. CDR1 is DFQATT, CDR2 SNEGSKA, per germline (reference sequence). The CDR3 consists of 12 residues. The junction had 2 bases not matched to a gene; V was cut back by 5 bases and J by 8 bases. CDR3 in amino acids: CSASDRGHEQFF. DNA of the CDR3: TGCAGTGCTTCGGACAGGGGGCATGAGCAGTTCTTC.

The chain uses TRBV29-1 and TRBJ1-5; D is ambiguous. V shed 6 bases and J shed 0 bases, with 6 bases lying between them. The germline gives CDR1 SQVTM, CDR2 ANQGSEA. This CDR3 region has 12 residues. CDR3 region: CSVHNSNQPQHF. Written as DNA, the CDR3 is TGCAGCGTGCATAATAGCAATCAGCCCCAGCATTTT.

A few counts support this clonotype. The rearrangement joins TRBV6-1 to TRBJ2-4; 11 bases are shared with TRBD2. J gave up 8 bases and V 2 bases, and 11 bases lay outside the gene matches. Germline CDR1 MNHNS, CDR2 SASEGT. The CDR3 runs 17 residues. The CDR3 here is CASSENRVTSGRDIQYF. Here the CDR3 DNA reads TGTGCCAGCAGTGAAAACAGGGTAACTAGCGGGAGAGACATTCAGTACTTC.

The CDR3 DNA sequence: TGTGCCAGCAGTTTAAGGCGGGCGCAAGAGACCCAGTACTTC. Residues: CASSLRRAQETQYF. V usage is TRBV12-3 or TRBV12-4 and J usage is TRBJ2-7; D perhaps matches TRBD2 (5 bases). The end of the DNA aligns better with TRBJ2-5, so the J call may be wrong. The CDR3 runs 14 residues.

This chain joins TRBV9 and TRBJ2-1; the match to TRBD2 covers 10 bases. CDR1 is SGDLS, CDR2 YYNGEE, per germline. CDR3 length equals 16 residues. The J segment lost 3 bases and the V segment lost 4 bases, leaving 7 bases of the junction unmatched. CDR3 region: CASSPNSGRFYNEQFF. In nucleotides, the CDR3 is TGTGCCAGCAGCCCCAATAGCGGGAGGTTCTACAATGAGCAGTTCTTC.

The chain is built from TRBV12-3 or TRBV12-4 and TRBJ2-7, with D perhaps matching TRBD1 (6 bases). This CDR3 region has 15 residues. Trimming left V 1 base short and J 2 bases short, with 12 bases between. The CDR3 region is CASSLVSTGTYEQYF. The CDR3 region has the DNA TGTGCCAGCAGTTTAGTGTCTACAGGGACCTACGAGCAGTACTTC.

This rearrangement joins TRBV11-2 to TRBJ2-1; tentatively, D is TRBD2 (6 bases). The CDR3 runs to 15 residues. From germline, CDR1 is SGHAT and CDR2 FQNNGV. Trimming cost V 4 bases and J 7 bases, with 17 bases left between them. This chain's CDR3 is CASSYTGTPLNEQFF. The DNA for the CDR3 is TGTGCCAGCAGCTATACCGGGACTCCGCTTAATGAGCAGTTCTTC.

For the CDR3, the DNA is TGTGCCAGCAGCGACACTCATCGGGACAGGGGGCGAGGTAGCTACACCTTC. Residues: CASSDTHRDRGRGSYTF. V gene TRBV7-2 combines with J gene TRBJ1-2; 12 nucleotides line up with TRBD1. V lost 5 bases, J lost 9 bases, and 16 bases stayed unmatched. This CDR3 spans 17 amino acids. Germline-derived CDR1 and CDR2 are SGHTA and FQGNSA. Supplemented by reference TRBV7-2 and TRBJ1-2, the full variable domain reads GAGVSQSPSNKVTEKGKDVELRCDPISGHTALYWYRQSLGQGLEFLIYFQGNSAPDKSGLPSDRFSAERTGGSVSTLTIQRTQQEDSAVYLCASSDTHRDRGRGSYTFGSGTRLTVV.

This rearrangement joins TRBV11-3 to TRBJ2-4; 7 nucleotides match TRBD1. The J call may be mistaken, given a closer DNA end match to TRBJ2-7. Germline V gene sequence: CDR1 SGHNT, CDR2 YENEEA. The CDR3 loop spans 16 amino acids. CDR3 in DNA: TGTGCCAGCAGCCCATCAGAGGCAGACAGGGCTCACGAGCAGTACTTC. This codes for CASSPSEADRAHEQYF.

CDR3 bases: TGTGCCAGCAGTTACTCTCCCGGGGGCGGTAACTATGGCTACACCTTC. It encodes CASSYSPGGGNYGYTF. The chain couples TRBV6-5 to TRBJ1-2, with TRBD1 as a possible D gene (6 bases). In germline, CDR1 is MNHEY, CDR2 SVGAGI. V dropped 0 bases and J dropped 1 base, with 12 bases sitting between them. The CDR3 runs 16 residues.

The chain recombines TRBV7-8 with TRBJ1-1; TRBD1 agrees at 7 bases. Germline-derived CDR1 and CDR2 are SGHVS and FQNEAQ. J lost 0 bases, V lost 5 bases, and 6 bases had no gene match. This CDR3 contains 15 residues. CDR3 loop: CASSQIGQVNTEAFF. CDR3 in DNA: TGTGCCAGCAGCCAAATCGGACAGGTGAACACTGAAGCTTTCTTT.

This clonotype occurred a few times. V is TRBV9 and J is TRBJ1-2, with 9 bases lining up with TRBD1. Losses at the gene ends were 0 bases for V and 3 bases for J; bases not matched to a gene: 3. The germline V gene encodes CDR1 SGDLS and CDR2 YYNGEE. The CDR3 covers 15 residues. The CDR3 DNA follows: TGTGCCAGCAGCGTAGGGGGACAGGGCCACTATGGCTACACCTTC. Translation: CASSVGGQGHYGYTF. The complete variable domain, with remaining parts taken from reference TRBV9 and TRBJ1-2, reads DSGVTQTPKHLITATGQRVTLRCSPRSGDLSVYWYQQSLDQGLQFLIQYYNGEERAKGNILERFSAQQFPDLHSELNLSSLELGDSALYFCASSVGGQGHYGYTFGSGTRLTVV.

V usage is TRBV29-1 and J usage is TRBJ2-3, with a weak D call TRBD2 (6 bases). Trimming cost V 6 bases and J 0 bases, with 16 bases left between them. The CDR3 sequence is 15 residues long. CDR1 and CDR2 (germline): SQVTM, ANQGSEA. The CDR3 loop is CSVALGGTSTDTQYF. CDR3 sequence (DNA): TGCAGCGTGGCCCTTGGCGGGACTAGCACAGATACGCAGTATTTT.

This clonotype was seen more than once but under ten times. V is TRBV27 and J is TRBJ2-6; perhaps TRBD1 as D (5 bases). CDR1 is MNHEY, CDR2 SMNVEV, per germline (reference sequence). Trimming shortened V by 4 bases and J by 0 bases, and 13 bases separated the two germline ends. The CDR3 spans 17 residues. The CDR3 loop reads CASSSLGVDSGANVLTF. CDR3 in DNA: TGTGCCAGCAGTTCCCTAGGGGTGGACTCTGGGGCCAACGTCCTGACTTTC. Filled out from reference TRBV27 and TRBJ2-6, the complete variable domain reads EAQVTQNPRYLITVTGKKLTVTCSQNMNHEYMSWYRQDPGLGLRQIYYSMNVEVTDKGDVPEGYKVSRKEKRNFPLILESPSPNQTSLYFCASSSLGVDSGANVLTFGAGSRLTVL.

This clonotype was picked up one time. The rearrangement uses TRBV6-5 and TRBJ2-1; 9 bases map to TRBD2. Germline CDR1 is MNHEY and CDR2 is SVGAGI. Trimming at V came to 4 bases and at J to 5 bases, leaving 6 bases not matched to a gene. The CDR3 spans 15 residues. The CDR3 DNA reads as TGTGCCAGCAGTTGGGCCCTAGCGGGAAACAATGAGCAGTTCTTC. This encodes CASSWALAGNNEQFF.

The chain has TRBV18 and TRBJ2-4; D unclear. The CDR3 spans 15 residues. Between the trimmed V and J ends, which lost 4 bases and 0 bases, there was a span of 10 bases. Germline CDR1 and CDR2: KGHSH and LQKENI. This CDR3 is CASSRTEAAKNIQYF. The CDR3 region has the DNA TGTGCCAGCTCACGCACAGAGGCAGCCAAAAACATTCAGTACTTC. Full variable domain (outside the CDR3, taken from reference TRBV18 and TRBJ2-4): NAGVMQNPRHLVRRRGQEARLRCSPMKGHSHVYWYRQLPEEGLKFMVYLQKENIIDESGMPKERFSAEFPKEGPSILRIQQVVRGDSAAYFCASSRTEAAKNIQYFGAGTRLSVL.